Listed below are T cell receptor beta chains from one sample, sequenced in a study of blood T cell repertoires in COVID-19. Profiling relied on immunoSEQ multiplex PCR, and the TCRdb table lists in-frame clones only, not all of them. The repertoire holds some 260,000 clones, with roughly 90% as singletons. Input material: peripheral blood. All receptors derive from a woman aged 25 to 39 with acute or convalescent COVID-19. Each CDR3 is given with its conserved first and last residue. Each record gives: V gene, D gene, J gene, clone size, CDR3 protein, CDR3 DNA. D genes are given only for firm matches. Only some rows state a clone size, as once, few, many or a class for expanded clones.

v_gene: TRBV11-3
d_gene: -
j_gene: TRBJ2-7
abundance: -
CDR3aa: CASSLEGTTDYEQYF
CDR3nt: TGTGCCAGCAGCTTAGAAGGGACAACTGACTACGAGCAGTACTTC

v_gene: TRBV4-3
d_gene: -
j_gene: TRBJ1-6
abundance: -
CDR3aa: CASSQALGATNNSPLHF
CDR3nt: TGCGCCAGCAGCCAAGCCCTGGGGGCTACTAATAATTCACCCCTCCACTTT

v_gene: TRBV19
d_gene: TRBD1
j_gene: TRBJ1-5
abundance: -
CDR3aa: CASRSDRGQPQHF
CDR3nt: TGTGCCAGTAGATCTGACAGGGGTCAGCCCCAGCATTTT

v_gene: TRBV7-6
d_gene: TRBD1
j_gene: TRBJ2-7
abundance: -
CDR3aa: CASSLDAGTGDYEQYF
CDR3nt: TGTGCCAGCAGCTTGGACGCCGGGACAGGGGACTACGAGCAGTACTTC

v_gene: TRBV19
d_gene: -
j_gene: TRBJ2-7
abundance: -
CDR3aa: CASSSGTSYEQYF
CDR3nt: TGTGCCAGTAGCTCCGGGACAAGCTACGAGCAGTACTTC

v_gene: TRBV6-4
d_gene: TRBD1
j_gene: TRBJ1-1
abundance: -
CDR3aa: CASRRTGGSGTEAFF
CDR3nt: TGTGCCAGCAGACGGACAGGGGGGAGTGGGACTGAAGCTTTCTTT

v_gene: TRBV29-1
d_gene: TRBD1
j_gene: TRBJ1-1
abundance: -
CDR3aa: CSVSRDRFPEAFF
CDR3nt: TGCAGCGTGTCCCGGGACAGGTTCCCTGAAGCTTTCTTT

v_gene: TRBV30
d_gene: -
j_gene: TRBJ1-1
abundance: -
CDR3aa: CAWTSVSGRNTEAFF
CDR3nt: TGTGCCTGGACCTCGGTCAGCGGACGGAACACTGAAGCTTTCTTT

v_gene: TRBV6-1
d_gene: TRBD2
j_gene: TRBJ2-4
abundance: -
CDR3aa: CASSEGGGYIQYF
CDR3nt: TGTGCCAGCAGTGAAGGGGGGGGTTACATTCAGTACTTC

v_gene: TRBV5-4
d_gene: -
j_gene: TRBJ1-2
abundance: -
CDR3aa: CASSLRTASSYGYTF
CDR3nt: TGTGCCAGCAGCTTGAGGACAGCAAGTTCCTATGGCTACACCTTC

v_gene: TRBV7-3
d_gene: -
j_gene: TRBJ2-7
abundance: -
CDR3aa: CASSFSHTGTRGEQYF
CDR3nt: TGTGCCAGCAGCTTCTCACATACCGGGACTCGGGGCGAGCAGTACTTC

v_gene: TRBV4-3
d_gene: -
j_gene: TRBJ2-5
abundance: -
CDR3aa: CASSQDMEFGETQYF
CDR3nt: TGCGCCAGCAGCCAAGATATGGAGTTCGGGGAGACCCAGTACTTC

v_gene: TRBV6-5
d_gene: -
j_gene: TRBJ2-7
abundance: -
CDR3aa: CASNPPGNSYEQYF
CDR3nt: TGTGCCAGCAACCCCCCAGGAAACTCCTACGAGCAGTACTTC

v_gene: TRBV19
d_gene: TRBD1
j_gene: TRBJ1-2
abundance: -
CDR3aa: CASSIGAGGGGYTF
CDR3nt: TGTGCCAGTAGTATAGGTGCAGGGGGAGGAGGCTACACCTTC

v_gene: TRBV19
d_gene: TRBD2
j_gene: TRBJ2-1
abundance: -
CDR3aa: CASSPGLAQGGEQFF
CDR3nt: TGTGCCAGTAGCCCAGGACTAGCTCAGGGCGGTGAGCAGTTCTTC

v_gene: TRBV7-9
d_gene: TRBD1
j_gene: TRBJ2-3
abundance: few
CDR3aa: CASSLGQQSGTQYF
CDR3nt: TGTGCCAGCAGCTTGGGACAGCAGTCAGGTACGCAGTATTTT

v_gene: TRBV19
d_gene: -
j_gene: TRBJ2-3
abundance: -
CDR3aa: CASSRVGPDTQYF
CDR3nt: TGTGCCAGTAGCAGGGTGGGGCCAGATACGCAGTATTTT

v_gene: TRBV11-2
d_gene: -
j_gene: TRBJ1-4
abundance: -
CDR3aa: CASSFVRGPGREKLFF
CDR3nt: TGTGCCAGCAGCTTTGTTAGAGGGCCAGGGAGGGAAAAACTGTTTTTT

v_gene: TRBV19
d_gene: -
j_gene: TRBJ2-7
abundance: -
CDR3aa: CASSGIYEQYF
CDR3nt: TGTGCCAGTAGCGGGATCTACGAGCAGTACTTC

v_gene: TRBV30
d_gene: TRBD2
j_gene: TRBJ2-3
abundance: -
CDR3aa: CAWTGLAGGPQYF
CDR3nt: TGTGCCTGGACTGGACTAGCGGGAGGGCCGCAGTATTTT

v_gene: TRBV19
d_gene: TRBD1
j_gene: TRBJ1-4
abundance: -
CDR3aa: CASSPRDRGDEKLFF
CDR3nt: TGTGCCAGTAGTCCCCGGGACAGGGGGGATGAAAAACTGTTTTTT

v_gene: TRBV11-2
d_gene: -
j_gene: TRBJ2-1
abundance: -
CDR3aa: CASCRGGRGGTYNEQFF
CDR3nt: TGTGCCAGCTGTCGGGGCGGACGAGGGGGAACTTACAATGAGCAGTTCTTC

v_gene: TRBV4-2
d_gene: TRBD2
j_gene: TRBJ2-2
abundance: few
CDR3aa: CASSQARGLAGKENTGELFF
CDR3nt: TGTGCCAGCAGCCAAGCCAGGGGCCTAGCGGGGAAAGAGAACACCGGGGAGCTGTTTTTT

v_gene: TRBV3-1/TRBV3-2
d_gene: TRBD2
j_gene: TRBJ2-5
abundance: -
CDR3aa: CASSQDRLAGGKETQYF
CDR3nt: TGTGCCAGCAGCCAAGATAGGCTAGCGGGAGGAAAAGAGACCCAGTACTTC

v_gene: TRBV7-8
d_gene: TRBD1
j_gene: TRBJ1-4
abundance: -
CDR3aa: CASRLTAIQGAREKLFF
CDR3nt: TGTGCCAGCAGATTAACTGCAATTCAGGGGGCAAGGGAAAAACTGTTTTTT

v_gene: TRBV19
d_gene: TRBD1
j_gene: TRBJ1-3
abundance: -
CDR3aa: CASSIVGGQGNTIYF
CDR3nt: TGTGCCAGTAGTATAGTGGGGGGACAGGGAAACACCATATATTTT